The 32 T cell receptor beta chains in this list originate from one sample, sequenced in a study of cytomegalovirus exposure and HLA in healthy donors. Primers included in the PCR were 60 Vbeta and 13 Jbeta primers. TCRdb's table, derived via immunoSEQ multiplex PCR, lists solely in-frame clones and lacks some. Among 150,000 to 180,000 clones listed, around 68% were seen once. Sequenced: PBMCs. These TCRs come from a man aged 30 to 45 in good health and CMV-seronegative.

The rearrangement joins TRBV18 to TRBJ2-2; possibly TRBD1 for D (6 bases). The ends were cut back, 1 base at V and 3 bases at J, with 9 bases in the middle. The germline CDR1 and CDR2 sequences are KGHSH and LQKENI. The CDR3 runs to 15 residues. CDR3 DNA sequence: TGTGCCAGCTCACCACGAGGGGGTGACACCGGGGAGCTGTTTTTT. This gives the protein CASSPRGGDTGELFF.

The chain uses TRBV28 and TRBJ1-4; D remains unclear. V was trimmed by 3 bases and J by 8 bases, leaving 13 bases between them. Germline CDR1 and CDR2: MDHEN and SYDVKM. This CDR3 comprises 14 residues. The CDR3 DNA is TGTGCCAGCAGTTTTGGATCAGGATACGAAAAACTGTTTTTT. Translated: CASSFGSGYEKLFF.

This clone was counted once. V and J are TRBV5-1 and TRBJ2-2; 9 positions match TRBD1. V gave up 3 bases and J gave up 3 bases; unmatched junction bases: 3. The CDR3 extends over 15 amino acids. Germline values: CDR1 SGHRS, CDR2 YFSETQ. CDR3 region: CASSWGQGDTGELFF. CDR3 nucleotides: TGCGCCAGCAGCTGGGGACAGGGCGACACCGGGGAGCTGTTTTTT.

This clone came up a few times. CDR3 in amino acids: CASSEARYEKLFF. The DNA of the CDR3 is TGTGCCAGCAGTGAAGCGCGGTATGAAAAACTGTTTTTT. V is TRBV6-1 and J is TRBJ1-4; D ambiguous. The CDR3 sequence is 13 residues long. Trimming took off 0 bases at V and 6 bases at J, with 5 bases between the two ends. The germline CDR1 and CDR2 sequences are MNHNS and SASEGT.

V gene TRBV7-3 combines with J gene TRBJ2-7; tentatively, D is TRBD2 (6 bases). Germline CDR1 reads SGHTA; CDR2 reads FQGTGA. V gave up 2 bases and J gave up 2 bases, with 10 bases separating them. The CDR3 runs to 14 residues. The CDR3 sequence: CASSLGGATYEQYF. In DNA, the CDR3 is TGTGCCAGCAGCTTAGGAGGGGCAACCTACGAGCAGTACTTC.

V is TRBV6-4 and J is TRBJ2-2; possibly TRBD1 for D (5 bases). The germline CDR1 and CDR2 sequences are MRHNA and SNTAGT. Between the trimmed V and J ends, which lost 3 bases and 3 bases, there was a span of 8 bases. This CDR3 is built from 14 residues. Here the CDR3 DNA reads TGTGCCAGCAGTGAAACCAGGGACACCGGGGAGCTGTTTTTT. It specifies CASSETRDTGELFF.

This clone has only one observation. The chain has TRBV7-2 and TRBJ2-5; D is undetermined. Per the germline V gene, CDR1 is SGHTA and CDR2 is FQGNSA. The V and J ends lost 2 bases and 1 base respectively, with 5 bases between them. CDR3 length: 13 residues. The CDR3 DNA reads as TGTGCCAGCAGCTTACTATTCCAAGAGACCCAGTACTTC. This gives the protein CASSLLFQETQYF.

The chain joins TRBV5-8 to TRBJ1-3, with a weak D call TRBD1 (5 bases). Germline V gene lookup returns CDR1 SGHTS and CDR2 YDEGEE. The V end lost 0 bases, the J end lost 1 base, and 8 bases lay between the germline ends. CDR3 length equals 15 residues. In DNA form, the CDR3 reads TGTGCCAGCAGCTTGGGCCCAGGGTCTGGAAACACCATATATTTT. Its protein product is CASSLGPGSGNTIYF.

V usage is TRBV5-4 and J usage is TRBJ2-3; maybe TRBD2 (7 bases). This CDR3 spans 15 amino acids. The germline V gene encodes CDR1 SGHNT and CDR2 YYREEE (reference sequence). Trimming left V 2 bases short and J 4 bases short, with 14 bases between. CDR3 region: CASSLGGGAPDTQYF. The CDR3 DNA reads as TGTGCCAGCAGCTTAGGAGGGGGGGCCCCAGATACGCAGTATTTT.

The V call is TRBV19, the J call TRBJ1-1; D uncertain. Germline-derived CDR1 and CDR2 are LNHDA and SQIVND (reference sequence). V lost 3 bases and J 2 bases, leaving 10 bases between the germline ends. The CDR3 has 14 residues. The DNA for the CDR3 is TGTGCCAGTAGTATCGTCAGTTTTAACACTGAAGCTTTCTTT. It codes for CASSIVSFNTEAFF.

The rearrangement joins TRBV2 to TRBJ1-3, with TRBD1 as a possible D gene (5 bases). Looked up from germline, CDR1 is SNHLY and CDR2 is FYNNEI. V was clipped by 4 bases and J by 2 bases, with 9 bases between them. The CDR3 has 14 amino acids. CDR3 residues: CASSVQGTGNTIYF. CDR3 bases: TGTGCCAGCAGTGTCCAGGGAACTGGAAACACCATATATTTT.

The CDR3 DNA reads as TGTGCCAGCAGCTTATCGTCGACTTCGGGGAATTCACCCCTCCACTTT. Translated, it gives CASSLSSTSGNSPLHF. The genes are TRBV7-9 and TRBJ1-6; D not certain. This CDR3 has 16 amino acids. Trimming removed 2 bases from V and 7 bases from J, with 15 bases in between. Germline-derived CDR1 and CDR2 are SEHNR and FQNEAQ (reference sequence).

The rearrangement uses TRBV15 and TRBJ2-3; possible D gene TRBD1, 5 bases. CDR3 length equals 14 residues. The V end lost 2 bases, the J end lost 5 bases, and 11 bases lay between the germline ends. Germline V gene data show CDR1 as LNHNV and CDR2 as YYDKDF (reference sequence). CDR3 protein: CATSRTLTEDTQYF. The CDR3 DNA follows: TGTGCCACCAGCAGAACCTTGACAGAAGATACGCAGTATTTT.

This clone was counted a few times. This chain links TRBV19 with TRBJ1-5; D might be TRBD1 (6 bases). Germline assignment: CDR1 LNHDA and CDR2 SQIVND (reference sequence). CDR3 size: 15 residues. Trimming took off 6 bases at V and 5 bases at J, with 17 bases between the two ends. The CDR3 bases are TGTGCCAGTAGGAGACAGGTTCGTGGCCATCAGCCCCAGCATTTT. Protein product: CASRRQVRGHQPQHF.

The chain uses TRBV5-4 and TRBJ1-1; the D gene is possibly TRBD1 (6 bases). From germline, CDR1 is SGHNT and CDR2 YYREEE (reference sequence). The CDR3 is 12 amino acids. V lost 9 bases, J lost 12 bases, and 21 bases lay in between. CDR3 protein: CAIQHPQGITFF. DNA of the CDR3: TGTGCCATCCAGCATCCACAGGGCATTACTTTCTTT. The full variable domain, rest sourced from reference TRBV5-4 and TRBJ1-1, is ETGVTQSPTHLIKTRGQQVTLRCSSQSGHNTVSWYQQALGQGPQFIFQYYREEENGRGNFPPRFSGLQFPNYSSELNVNALELDDSALYLCAIQHPQGITFFGQGTRLTVV.

The sample holds one count of this clone. In the same sample, other DNA sequences code for this CDR3. This chain joins TRBV7-2 and TRBJ2-3; 14 nucleotides align to TRBD2. This CDR3 is 17 amino acids long. The ends lost 5 bases at V and 6 bases at J; junction bases unmatched: 10. Germline CDR1 SGHTA, CDR2 FQGNSA. CDR3 nucleotides: TGTGCCAGCAGCCCCTTTGGACTAGCGGGGGGTTGGGATACGCAGTATTTT. This translates into CASSPFGLAGGWDTQYF. The full variable domain, completed using reference TRBV7-2 and TRBJ2-3, is GAGVSQSPSNKVTEKGKDVELRCDPISGHTALYWYRQSLGQGLEFLIYFQGNSAPDKSGLPSDRFSAERTGGSVSTLTIQRTQQEDSAVYLCASSPFGLAGGWDTQYFGPGTRLTVL.

The chain couples TRBV21-1 to TRBJ2-2; the table's D call, TRBD1, was not checked against the DNA. TRBV21-1 has pseudogene status. The CDR3 spans 17 residues. For the CDR3, the DNA is TGTGCCAGCAGCTCCCGATCCGAGAGACAGGACACCGGGGAGCTGTTTTTT. The encoded protein is CASSSRSERQDTGELFF.

Here the CDR3 reads CASSSVQPPFYEQYF. As DNA, the CDR3 is TGTGCCAGCAGTTCGGTACAGCCTCCCTTCTACGAGCAGTACTTC. This chain uses TRBV6-6 with TRBJ2-7; D ambiguous. This CDR3 contains 15 residues. Germline V gives CDR1 MNHNY, CDR2 SVGAGI (reference sequence). Deletions cut 4 bases from V and 3 bases from J, with 16 bases between.

This clone has only one observation. The rearrangement joins TRBV9 to TRBJ2-3; tentatively, D is TRBD2 (7 bases). V was shortened by 0 bases and J by 2 bases, with 19 bases between the two germline ends. CDR1 and CDR2 from the germline V gene are SGDLS and YYNGEE. The CDR3 is 18 amino acids. CDR3 in DNA: TGTGCCAGCAGCGTAGGCGGGGGCGTGGGGGGGCTCACAGATACGCAGTATTTT. Translation gives CASSVGGGVGGLTDTQYF. Full variable domain (outside the CDR3, taken from reference TRBV9 and TRBJ2-3): DSGVTQTPKHLITATGQRVTLRCSPRSGDLSVYWYQQSLDQGLQFLIQYYNGEERAKGNILERFSAQQFPDLHSELNLSSLELGDSALYFCASSVGGGVGGLTDTQYFGPGTRLTVL.

A single count supports this clone. The chain couples TRBV30 to TRBJ1-1; D remains ambiguous. This CDR3 spans 13 amino acids. Trimming shortened V by 4 bases and J by 1 base, and 10 bases separated the two germline ends. Germline V CDR1 and CDR2: GTSNPN, SVGIG (reference sequence). CDR3 DNA: TGTGCCTGGAAACCGGGAACGAACACTGAAGCTTTCTTT. Protein sequence: CAWKPGTNTEAFF. Full variable domain (rest looked up from reference TRBV30 and TRBJ1-1): SQTIHQWPATLVQPVGSPLSLECTVEGTSNPNLYWYRQAAGRGLQLLFYSVGIGQISSEVPQNLSASRPQDRQFILSSKKLLLSDSGFYLCAWKPGTNTEAFFGQGTRLTVV.

V is TRBV29-1 and J is TRBJ1-1, with TRBD1 as a possible D gene (6 bases). The germline V gene has CDR1 SQVTM and CDR2 ANQGSEA. Deletions cut 7 bases from V and 4 bases from J, with 19 bases between. The CDR3 covers 14 residues. Written as DNA, the CDR3 is TGCAGCGCCCAAAGGGCAGGGGTGGGCACTGAAGCTTTCTTT. This sequence encodes CSAQRAGVGTEAFF.

This clone was detected only a few times. This chain uses TRBV7-9 with TRBJ1-1; D is uncertain. This CDR3 has 11 amino acids. Per the germline V gene, CDR1 is SEHNR and CDR2 is FQNEAQ (reference sequence). The ends were cut back, 1 base at V and 7 bases at J, with 4 bases in the middle. CDR3 nucleotides: TGTGCCAGCAGCTTAGGGAGTGAAGCTTTCTTT. Encoded protein: CASSLGSEAFF.

Details on this clone: Mismatch with germline at one junction end may stem from a read error. The J gene is TRBJ1-5, the V gene TRBV28; D is unresolved. Per the germline V gene, CDR1 is MDHEN and CDR2 is SYDVKM. The CDR3 loop spans 13 amino acids. In nucleotides, the CDR3 is TGTACAGTATCATCGTCTAGCAATCAGCCCCAGAATTTT. Its protein is CTVSSSSNQPQNF.

The chain carries TRBV9 and TRBJ1-6; D uncertain. This CDR3 contains 13 residues. Trimming shortened V by 3 bases and J by 5 bases, and 6 bases separated the two germline ends. Germline CDR1 reads SGDLS; CDR2 reads YYNGEE. CDR3 loop: CASSGANNSPLHF. The CDR3 region has the DNA TGTGCCAGCAGCGGGGCAAATAATTCACCCCTCCACTTT.

This chain uses TRBV5-1 with TRBJ2-4; no clear D. V lost 4 bases and J lost 4, with 3 bases in between. Germline V gives CDR1 SGHRS, CDR2 YFSETQ. The CDR3 covers 11 residues. The CDR3 reads CASSEKNIQYF. The CDR3, as DNA: TGCGCCAGCAGCGAGAAAAACATTCAGTACTTC.

The chain joins TRBV11-1 to TRBJ1-1; D uncertain. V was cut by 6 bases and J by 0 bases, with 5 bases left in between. The CDR3 contains 12 residues. Germline V gene sequence: CDR1 SGHAT, CDR2 FQDESV (reference sequence). The CDR3 spells CASRAMNTEAFF. The DNA of the CDR3 is TGTGCCAGCAGAGCGATGAACACTGAAGCTTTCTTT.

This chain connects TRBV6-5 to TRBJ1-6; 7 bases map to TRBD1. Germline V lookup: CDR1 MNHEY, CDR2 SVGAGI. The V and J ends lost 6 bases and 5 bases, in that order; junction bases with no gene match: 7. This CDR3 spans 15 amino acids. The CDR3 nucleotides read TGTGCCAGCAGCCCAGGGGGTCGACATAATTCACCCCTCCACTTT. Amino acid sequence: CASSPGGRHNSPLHF.

The DNA of the CDR3 is TGTGCCAGCAGTCGCGTTGAGGGGGGCACAGATACGCAGTATTTT. Translation gives CASSRVEGGTDTQYF. The chain recombines TRBV28 with TRBJ2-3, with a tentative D call TRBD1 (6 bases). The CDR3 has 15 residues. CDR1 MDHEN and CDR2 SYDVKM come from the germline V gene. The V end was cut by 5 bases, the J end by 1 base, with 13 bases between. The full variable domain, rest sourced from reference TRBV28 and TRBJ2-3, is DVKVTQSSRYLVKRTGEKVFLECVQDMDHENMFWYRQDPGLGLRLIYFSYDVKMKEKGDIPEGYSVSREKKERFSLILESASTNQTSMYLCASSRVEGGTDTQYFGPGTRLTVL.

The genes are TRBV7-9 and TRBJ2-2, with 7 bases fitting TRBD2. V gave up 4 bases and J gave up 0 bases; unmatched junction bases: 5. The CDR3 is 16 amino acids. CDR1 is SEHNR, CDR2 FQNEAQ, per germline (reference sequence). The CDR3 DNA reads as TGTGCCAGCAGCTCCCCCGGGGGGTCGAACACCGGGGAGCTGTTTTTT. Its protein product is CASSSPGGSNTGELFF.

As concerns this clone: Other DNA sequences in the same sample also yield this CDR3. V usage is TRBV7-3 and J usage is TRBJ1-1; 7 positions match TRBD1. The CDR3 has 17 amino acids. J was trimmed by 1 base and V by 1 base; bases with no gene match: 9. CDR1 and CDR2 from the germline V gene are SGHTA and FQGTGA. In DNA form, the CDR3 reads TGTGCCAGCAGCTTAAAAGCGAGGGGGCGAGGGAACACTGAAGCTTTCTTT. Residues: CASSLKARGRGNTEAFF.

Remarks on this clone: Other DNA sequences from this sample encode an identical CDR3 as well. The CDR3 sequence: CASSLGGEETQYF. For the CDR3, the DNA is TGCGCCAGCAGCTTGGGGGGGGAAGAGACCCAGTACTTC. The chain employs TRBV5-1 and TRBJ2-5; a possible D gene is TRBD2 (6 bases). Germline assignment: CDR1 SGHRS and CDR2 YFSETQ. This CDR3 spans 13 amino acids. V was clipped by 0 bases and J by 3 bases, with 6 bases between them.

The CDR3 bases are TGTGCCAGCAGCCCTAGGGACAGGGGGACCGGGGAGCTGTTTTTT. Translated, it gives CASSPRDRGTGELFF. The chain joins TRBV9 to TRBJ2-2; 11 bases are shared with TRBD1. The germline V gene has CDR1 SGDLS and CDR2 YYNGEE. The V segment lost 4 bases and the J segment 5 bases; nucleotides outside the gene matches: 4. The CDR3 runs to 15 residues.